One and the same sample provided the 13 T cell receptor beta chains below, sequenced in a study of CD8 T cells in Susac syndrome. RNA in amounts of roughly 0.5 to 1 ug was reverse transcribed with random hexamers. Each CDR3 protein is one row after TCRdb ran MiXCR on the immunoSEQ multiplex PCR reads. The sample lists 100,000 to 150,000 distinct CDR3 sequences; around 94% were seen once. The sample comprised CD8+ T cells from PBMCs. All receptors derive from a human donor with Susac syndrome.

The chain couples TRBV12-3 or TRBV12-4 to TRBJ1-1, with D perhaps TRBD1 (5 bases). V lost 3 bases to trimming and J lost 12 bases, with 14 bases between them. The length of the CDR3 is 12 residues. The CDR3 bases are TGTGCCAGCAGTTTTTTGGGGGACTATTCTTTCTTT. Translated, it gives CASSFLGDYSFF.

The chain has TRBV29-1 and TRBJ2-7; D remains ambiguous. The germline gives CDR1 SQVTM, CDR2 ANQGSEA. The CDR3 is made up of 11 amino acids. The ends were cut back, 6 bases at V and 7 bases at J, with 13 bases in the middle. The CDR3 is CSVESLGEQYF. The CDR3 region has the DNA TGCAGCGTGGAGTCCCTCGGGGAGCAGTACTTC.

The chain has TRBV5-1 and TRBJ2-5; D unclear. Between the trimmed V and J ends, which lost 3 bases and 0 bases, there was a span of 12 bases. Per germline, CDR1 SGHRS and CDR2 YFSETQ. This CDR3 is 15 amino acids long. CDR3 residues: CASSSPVPYQETQYF. CDR3 coding DNA: TGCGCCAGCAGCTCCCCCGTCCCGTACCAAGAGACCCAGTACTTC.

This clonotype has only one observation. The chain employs TRBV20-1 and TRBJ2-1; no reliable D call. The ends were cut back, 2 bases at V and 4 bases at J, with 9 bases in the middle. There are 13 residues in the CDR3. CDR1 DFQATT and CDR2 SNEGSKA come from the germline V gene (reference sequence). The chain's CDR3 is CSARLPQYNEQFF. CDR3 DNA: TGCAGTGCTAGACTACCCCAGTACAATGAGCAGTTCTTC.

This chain connects TRBV7-8 to TRBJ2-7, with 11 bases identical to TRBD1. The CDR3 spans 17 residues. The germline gives CDR1 SGHVS, CDR2 FQNEAQ. V shed 1 base and J 1 base; nucleotides not matched to a gene: 6. The CDR3 loop is CASSLVPGQGESYEQYF. CDR3 DNA: TGTGCCAGCAGCTTAGTCCCGGGACAGGGGGAATCCTACGAGCAGTACTTC.

The chain has TRBV4-2 and TRBJ2-1; 9 bases fit TRBD2. Germline V gene lookup returns CDR1 LGHNA and CDR2 YNFKEQ. Trimming cost V 4 bases and J 5 bases; bases outside gene matches: 12. The length of the CDR3 is 17 residues. DNA for the CDR3: TGTGCCAGCAGCCCAGCTGAGGCGGGAGGGCCCCACAATGAGCAGTTCTTC. It encodes CASSPAEAGGPHNEQFF.

Written as DNA, the CDR3 is TGCAGCGTTCGAGGGGACACCGGGGAGCTGTTTTTT. Protein: CSVRGDTGELFF. The chain has TRBV29-1 and TRBJ2-2; tentatively, D is TRBD1 or TRBD2 (5 bases each). Germline V gene lookup returns CDR1 SQVTM and CDR2 ANQGSEA. The germline V and J ends were trimmed by 5 bases and 3 bases, with 7 bases remaining between them. CDR3 size: 12 residues.

V gene TRBV19 combines with J gene TRBJ1-3; no clear D. Trimming took 2 bases from V and 4 from J, leaving 15 bases between them. Looked up from germline, CDR1 is LNHDA and CDR2 is SQIVND (reference sequence). CDR3 size: 16 residues. CDR3 DNA sequence: TGTGCCAGTAGTATATCCCAGTACACGGCCGGAAACACCATATATTTT. Its protein product is CASSISQYTAGNTIYF.

The chain recombines TRBV5-6 with TRBJ2-1, with no clear D. This CDR3 spans 16 amino acids. The V gene's germline CDR1 is SGHDT and CDR2 YYEEEE. V shed 0 bases and J shed 0 bases, with 10 bases lying between them. CDR3 residues: CASSLGWGSSYNEQFF. The CDR3 coding sequence is TGTGCCAGCAGCTTGGGTTGGGGAAGCTCCTACAATGAGCAGTTCTTC.

The chain uses TRBV4-2 and TRBJ2-5, with TRBD2 as a possible D gene (5 bases). Germline values: CDR1 LGHNA, CDR2 YNFKEQ. The CDR3 extends over 16 amino acids. V was clipped by 0 bases and J by 5 bases, with 16 bases between them. The DNA of the CDR3 is TGTGCCAGCAGCCAAGAGATAGGGCTGAGGGAGGAGACCCAGTACTTC. The encoded protein is CASSQEIGLREETQYF.

The chain has TRBV30 and TRBJ2-1; D not resolved. CDR1 GTSNPN and CDR2 SVGIG come from the germline V gene (reference sequence). This CDR3 is built from 13 residues. The V end lost 2 bases, the J end lost 5 bases, and 10 bases lay between the germline ends. Here the CDR3 reads CAWSYSFDNEQFF. The CDR3 nucleotides read TGTGCCTGGAGTTACAGTTTCGACAATGAGCAGTTCTTC.

The chain joins TRBV20-1 to TRBJ1-5; D is possibly TRBD1 (6 bases). The CDR3 runs 16 residues. Deletions cut 6 bases from V and 0 bases from J, with 18 bases between. Germline V gives CDR1 DFQATT, CDR2 SNEGSKA (reference sequence). CDR3 nucleotides: TGCAGTGCGAGTAGGGCAGGGGCGTATAGCAATCAGCCCCAGCATTTT. It codes for CSASRAGAYSNQPQHF.

The chain couples TRBV9 to TRBJ2-2; the D gene is possibly TRBD2 (6 bases). Germline loops: CDR1 SGDLS, CDR2 YYNGEE. Deletions cut 4 bases from V and 6 bases from J, with 7 bases between. The CDR3 contains 12 residues. CDR3 sequence reads: CASSRLAGELFF. DNA of the CDR3: TGTGCCAGCAGCAGACTAGCCGGGGAGCTGTTTTTT.